This TCR beta chain was sequenced for a study of CD8+ T cells in alopecia areata (dated by TCRdb to about 2018). Context from the whole study: Treated patients were enrolled in an open-label pilot trial of oral tofacitinib at 5 to 10 mg twice daily for moderate-to-severe alopecia areata. Tofacitinib was given for 6 to 18 months, followed by 6 months of follow-up off drug to assess delayed response and recurrence. In treated patients, disease severity was measured using the SALT score, which gives the percentage of scalp surface area affected. High-throughput TCRbeta sequencing was used to examine T cell clonal expansion in alopecia areata in both the C3H/HeJ mouse model and human patients. On the human side, TCRbeta sequencing was run on scalp tissue and on sorted CD4+ and CD8+ peripheral blood T cells from healthy controls and from alopecia areata patients with either patchy or totalis/universalis disease. Tofacitinib-treated patients had biopsies at baseline and at 4 and 24 weeks of treatment, with a later scalp biopsy in several patients. Scalp clonality was compared among normal scalp (n=4), patchy alopecia areata scalp (n=8), and alopecia totalis/universalis scalp (n=8). The RNA source kit depended on sample type: the PAXgene miRNA kit for fixed scalp, the miRNeasy kit for PBMCs, and the RNeasy kit for mouse skin. immunoSEQ multiplex PCR using 35 Vbeta forward primers and 13 Jbeta reverse primers was used to amplify TCRbeta CDR3 regions.

Here is what the overall study found, with its caveats: Unlike mouse skin, where gammadelta T cells dominate, normal human skin contains resident alphabeta T cells that get sequenced too, which complicates analysis of the scalp TCR repertoire. Many expanded lesional clones were found to persist in scalp and blood during tofacitinib treatment, and relapse after treatment cessation may be partly explained by this persistence. TCR sequences shared between patients were less clear than in mice, possibly partly because of HLA diversity in the patient population. Because the treated cohort was small and had just a single nonresponder, larger studies are needed to establish links between baseline CD8+ expansion and response. Higher clonality and more expanded CD8+ clones were observed in lesional scalp than in normal scalp, particularly in alopecia totalis/universalis, a finding suggestive of antigenic drive. Tofacitinib significantly decreased scalp clonality and the number of expanded CD8+ clones among the top 100 scalp clones.

Receptor libraries were prepared by the immunoSEQ multiplex PCR assay. For TCR sequencing, RNA was extracted from every sample and reverse transcribed into cDNA to serve as template. SuperScript III was used for first-strand cDNA synthesis, primed with a 2:1 mix of oligo-dT and random hexamers. A synthetic immune receptor repertoire was used to measure amplification bias, and any remaining bias was corrected computationally. As for how the authors treated the data: After raw reads were preprocessed to remove errors, the CDR3 was defined following IMGT conventions as running from the conserved cysteine to phenylalanine. Clonality was computed by normalizing Shannon entropy by log2 of the number of productive unique TCRs and subtracting the result from 1. Scalp TCRbeta sequences were cross-referenced with sorted blood CD4 and CD8 repertoires so that the CD4 or CD8 identity of scalp clones could be inferred. TCRdb carries this immuneACCESS record with in-frame sequences only. Its versions omit some clonotypes, under half of them owing to an unresolved V gene in the studies checked, with the rest unexplained. The V and J calls and the clone size are those of that table, but D and trimming were determined from the DNA. Recorded for this sample are about 210,000 clones; 50% to 75% of them occurred a single time. 4% to 5% of the sample rests with the top ten.

Trimming at the junction amounts to 8 bases on V and 3 bases on J, and the germline ends lie 10 bases apart. CDR1 is given as LNHNV and CDR2 as YYDKDF, both from the germline V gene (reference sequence). Including the terminal cysteine and phenylalanine, the CDR3 comprises 13 residues. The entry retains the CDR3 DNA only, 39 bases that are in frame from base 1. The time point label, read with the paper, signifies: approximately 4 weeks on oral tofacitinib. According to the study, the label for this sample's treatment or condition signals: oral pan-JAK inhibitor, 5-10 mg twice daily. From alopecia areata patients, peripheral blood was collected along with lesional scalp punch biopsies. PBMCs were isolated by density centrifugation and stained for CD3, CD4 and CD8, after which CD4+ and CD8+ T cells were sorted on a FACSAria. Turning to this clone: The specificity of this receptor is unknown. No much larger clone is present one base from it, and per-base qualities are unavailable.

The rearrangement joined TRBV15 to TRBJ2-2; the D gene is perhaps TRBD1, from 6 matching bases. Specimen: CD4+ T cells sorted from blood, collected at week 4, from a patient treated with tofacitinib. The clonotype was recovered from a human donor with alopecia areata. The sequence in DNA is TGTGCCACCTTGGGACAAGACACCGGGGAGCTGTTTTTT. It specifies CATLGQDTGELFF.